The TCR beta chain under discussion was sequenced for a study of blood T cell repertoires in COVID-19. The CDR3 has 14 residues. Germline V gene lookup returns CDR1 SNHLY and CDR2 FYNNEI. The V gene end was trimmed by 0 bases and the J gene end by 5 bases; junction bases not matched to a gene: 3. Profiled with immunoSEQ multiplex PCR; TCRdb holds only in-frame clones, not every one. The table has some 200,000 clones, about 80% seen once. V usage is TRBV2 and J usage is TRBJ1-2; 7 positions agree with TRBD1. The clonotype comes from a young woman who had recovered from COVID-19. Sequenced material: peripheral blood. The CDR3 bases are TGTGCCAGCAGTGAAGCAGGGGGCAATTATGGCTACACCTTC. Translated: CASSEAGGNYGYTF. The variable domain in full, completed from reference TRBV2 and TRBJ1-2, reads EPEVTQTPSHQVTQMGQEVILRCVPISNHLYFYWYRQILGQKVEFLVSFYNNEISEKSEIFDDQFSVERPDGSNFTLKIRSTKLEDSAMYFCASSEAGGNYGYTFGSGTRLTVV.